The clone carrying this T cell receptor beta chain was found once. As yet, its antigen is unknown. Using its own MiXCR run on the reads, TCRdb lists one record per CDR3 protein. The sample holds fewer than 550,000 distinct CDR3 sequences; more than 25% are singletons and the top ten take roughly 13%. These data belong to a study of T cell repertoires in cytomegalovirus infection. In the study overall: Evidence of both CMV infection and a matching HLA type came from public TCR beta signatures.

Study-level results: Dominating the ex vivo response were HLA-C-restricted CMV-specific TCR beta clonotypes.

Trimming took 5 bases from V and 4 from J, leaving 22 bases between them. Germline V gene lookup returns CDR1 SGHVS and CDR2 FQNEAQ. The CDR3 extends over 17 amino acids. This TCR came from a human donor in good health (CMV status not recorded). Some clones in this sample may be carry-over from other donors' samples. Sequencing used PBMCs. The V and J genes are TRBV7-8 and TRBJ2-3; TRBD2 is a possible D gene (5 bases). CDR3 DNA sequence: TGTGCCAGCAGCATTAGCCCTCGGCGCGGGTCCCCAGATACGCAGTATTTT. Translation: CASSISPRRGSPDTQYF.